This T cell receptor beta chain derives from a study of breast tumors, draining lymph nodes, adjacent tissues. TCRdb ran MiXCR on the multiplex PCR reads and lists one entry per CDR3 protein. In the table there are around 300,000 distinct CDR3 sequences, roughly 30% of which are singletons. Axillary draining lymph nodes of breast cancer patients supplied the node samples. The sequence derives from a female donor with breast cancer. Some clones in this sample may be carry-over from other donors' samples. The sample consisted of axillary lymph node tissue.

The CDR3 sequence: CASSPGTGKNEQFF. CDR3 bases: TGTGCCAGCAGCCCCGGGACGGGAAAAAATGAGCAGTTCTTC. The genes are TRBV11-2 and TRBJ2-1; perhaps D is TRBD1 or TRBD2 (5 bases each). Germline CDR1 SGHAT, CDR2 FQNNGV. V lost 5 bases and J lost 7, with 15 bases in between. CDR3 length equals 14 residues.